These T cell receptor beta chains were read from a single sample in a study of blood T cell repertoires in COVID-19. Produced via immunoSEQ multiplex PCR; TCRdb's table is partial and in-frame only. The sample has 150,000 to 200,000 clones; approximately 90% are singletons. Sample: peripheral blood. Receptor source: a woman aged 70-85 years with COVID-19, enrolled during active disease. CDR3s include the opening cysteine and the closing phenylalanine or tryptophan. The D gene is left open where the match is weak. Clone size is not always given. Where it is, it says once, few, many or a class for expanded clones.

>TRBJ2-7|TRBV19|.|.|15
CASSIGGGSDYEQYF
TGTGCCAGTAGTATTGGGGGCGGGAGTGACTACGAGCAGTACTTC
>TRBJ2-3|TRBV6-1|TRBD2|.|15
CASSEGPAGADTQYF
TGTGCCAGCAGTGAGGGCCCAGCGGGGGCAGATACGCAGTATTTT
>TRBJ1-2|TRBV28|.|.|13
CASTKGGPYGYTF
TGTGCCAGCACCAAGGGGGGGCCCTATGGCTACACCTTC
>TRBJ1-2|TRBV27|.|few|16
CASSLRQGSKRYGYTF
TGTGCCAGCAGTTTACGCCAGGGGTCGAAGCGGTATGGCTACACCTTC
>TRBJ2-6|TRBV4-3|.|.|16
CASSQDQGSGANVLTF
TGCGCCAGCAGCCAAGATCAGGGTTCGGGGGCCAACGTCCTGACTTTC
>TRBJ1-1|TRBV10-3|TRBD1|.|15
CAISGSGQGGTEAFF
TGTGCCATCAGTGGATCGGGACAGGGAGGGACTGAAGCTTTCTTT
>TRBJ2-7|TRBV4-1|.|.|13
CASSPYQTDEQYF
TGCGCCAGCAGCCCCTACCAAACCGACGAGCAGTACTTC
>TRBJ1-5|TRBV4-1|.|.|13
CASSQGEYQPQHF
TGCGCCAGCAGCCAAGGAGAGTATCAGCCCCAGCATTTT
>TRBJ2-3|TRBV19|TRBD2|.|15
CASSISSGEVNTQYF
TGTGCCAGTAGTATATCTAGCGGGGAAGTGAATACGCAGTATTTT
>TRBJ2-7|TRBV7-2|TRBD1|once|14
CASSLSGQGFEQYF
TGTGCCAGCAGCCTTTCGGGACAGGGGTTCGAGCAGTACTTC
>TRBJ2-6|TRBV4-1|TRBD2|once|18
CASSQDIGRDPGANVLTF
TGCGCCAGCAGCCAAGATATCGGGAGGGACCCTGGGGCCAACGTCCTGACTTTC
>TRBJ2-2|TRBV4-1|TRBD1|.|16
CASSPPGQGRTGELFF
TGCGCCAGCAGCCCCCCCGGACAGGGACGGACCGGGGAGCTGTTTTTT
>TRBJ1-5|TRBV19|TRBD1|.|13
CASRQGAEEPQHF
TGTGCCAGTAGGCAGGGGGCGGAAGAGCCCCAGCATTTT
>TRBJ2-5|TRBV20-1|.|.|11
CRAEGGETQYF
TGCAGAGCGGAGGGCGGGGAGACCCAGTACTTC
>TRBJ2-7|TRBV21-1|.|.|15
CASRPAASGIYEQYF
TGTGCCAGCCGCCCGGCGGCTAGCGGGATATACGAGCAGTACTTC
>TRBJ2-3|TRBV21-1|.|once|16
CASSKGPDRGTDTQYF
TGTGCCAGCAGCAAAGGTCCGGACAGGGGAACAGATACGCAGTATTTT
>TRBJ2-5|TRBV4-1|.|.|14
CASSLAGQQETQYF
TGCGCCAGCAGCCTGGCGGGACAGCAAGAGACCCAGTACTTC
>TRBJ1-6|TRBV5-5|.|.|14
CASSLGQRNSPLHF
TGTGCCAGCAGCTTGGGACAGCGAAATTCACCCCTCCACTTT
>TRBJ2-7|TRBV11-1|TRBD1|once|15
CASSDPGTGFDEQYF
TGTGCCAGCAGCGACCCCGGGACAGGGTTCGACGAGCAGTACTTC
>TRBJ2-7|TRBV15|TRBD1|.|15
CATSRGQGPTYEQYF
TGTGCCACCAGCAGAGGACAGGGGCCTACCTACGAGCAGTACTTC
>TRBJ1-1|TRBV6-5|.|once|12
CAARGMNTEAFF
TGTGCCGCTCGGGGAATGAACACTGAAGCTTTCTTT
>TRBJ2-7|TRBV11-3|TRBD2|.|15
CASSLVAGGTYEQYF
TGTGCCAGCAGCTTAGTAGCGGGAGGAACCTACGAGCAGTACTTC
>TRBJ1-2|TRBV5-6|TRBD1|.|13
CASNSDRVYGYTF
TGTGCCAGCAACTCCGACAGGGTCTATGGCTACACCTTC
>TRBJ2-7|TRBV11-2|TRBD2|.|17
CASSLDALTSRAYEQYF
TGTGCCAGCAGCTTAGATGCCTTGACTAGCAGAGCCTACGAGCAGTACTTC
>TRBJ1-2|TRBV6-5|TRBD1|once|15
CASSSGVGTGYGYTF
TGTGCCAGCAGTTCGGGTGTGGGGACAGGGTATGGCTACACCTTC
>TRBJ2-7|TRBV28|.|.|14
CASSIVSFSYEQYF
TGTGCCAGCAGCATAGTATCTTTCTCCTACGAGCAGTACTTC
>TRBJ1-1|TRBV5-5|TRBD1|.|14
CASRANTGGKKAFF
TGTGCCAGCAGGGCGAACACAGGGGGCAAAAAAGCTTTCTTT
>TRBJ2-1|TRBV23-1|TRBD1|.|17
CASSQSPGQDVGNEQFF
TGCGCCAGCAGTCAATCCCCGGGACAGGATGTGGGCAATGAGCAGTTCTTC
>TRBJ2-1|TRBV11-2|.|.|15
CASSLGSGGVNEQFF
TGTGCCAGCAGCTTAGGAAGCGGAGGGGTCAATGAGCAGTTCTTC
>TRBJ2-2|TRBV27|.|once|15
CASSLQAGNTGELFF
TGTGCCAGCAGTTTACAAGCGGGGAACACCGGGGAGCTGTTTTTT
>TRBJ1-1|TRBV6-4|.|.|13
CASSESMNTEAFF
TGTGCCAGCAGCGAAAGCATGAACACTGAAGCTTTCTTT
>TRBJ1-2|TRBV5-1|.|.|13
CASSLSGTTGYTF
TGCGCCAGCAGCTTATCCGGGACAACGGGCTACACCTTC
>TRBJ2-7|TRBV6-1|TRBD2|.|15
CASSEASGAIYEQYF
TGTGCCAGCAGTGAAGCGAGCGGGGCTATCTACGAGCAGTACTTC
>TRBJ2-7|TRBV7-9|TRBD2|.|16
CASSSVSGTSDYEQYF
TGTGCCAGCAGCTCCGTCTCCGGGACTAGCGACTACGAGCAGTACTTC
>TRBJ1-6|TRBV28|TRBD1|once|15
CASSPRQGQGSPLHF
TGTGCCAGCAGCCCCCGACAGGGGCAGGGGTCACCCCTCCACTTT
>TRBJ1-4|TRBV7-9|.|.|14
CASSPGQLNEKLFF
TGTGCCAGCAGCCCTGGACAGTTGAATGAAAAACTGTTTTTT
>TRBJ2-3|TRBV15|.|.|14
CATSREQGTDTQYF
TGTGCCACCAGCAGAGAGCAGGGCACAGATACGCAGTATTTT
>TRBJ2-2|TRBV11-2|TRBD1|.|16
CASSAYRGLNTGELFF
TGTGCCAGCAGCGCTTACAGGGGATTAAACACCGGGGAGCTGTTTTTT
>TRBJ2-1|TRBV5-1|.|.|14
CASSLGGGYNEQFF
TGCGCCAGCAGCTTGGGAGGGGGTTACAATGAGCAGTTCTTC
>TRBJ2-3|TRBV2|.|.|15
CASSGGASLTDTQYF
TGTGCCAGCAGTGGGGGAGCTAGCTTAACAGATACGCAGTATTTT
>TRBJ1-2|TRBV28|TRBD1|once|16
CASSRPGQLTNYGYTF
TGTGCCAGCAGTCGCCCGGGACAGCTCACTAACTATGGCTACACCTTC